What follows describes a single TCR beta chain. The assay was immunoSEQ multiplex PCR, and TCRdb's table has in-frame clones only and misses some. The data contain some 88,000 clones, 65% to 90% of them singletons. The data are from a study of blood T cell repertoires in COVID-19. The TCR sequence derives from a man aged 55 to 70 with acute or convalescent COVID-19. The sequenced sample consisted of peripheral blood.

CDR3 nucleotides: TGTGCCAGCAGCACCTATTTGTACAATGAGCAGTTCTTC. Translation gives CASSTYLYNEQFF. The V call is TRBV7-3, the J call TRBJ2-1; D ambiguous. The CDR3 is 13 residues long. The germline V gene has CDR1 SGHTA and CDR2 FQGTGA. Trimming cost V 5 bases and J 4 bases, with 9 bases left between them.